This paragraph reports one TCR beta chain. The data are from a study of blood T cell repertoires in COVID-19. At the level of the study: Italy, Spain and the United States were the sources of the convalescent and acute COVID-19 samples. The analysed material was cDNA or gDNA that came from T cells, B-cell-depleted T cells, or PBMCs.

Original processing methods: Quantification of nucleated cells was approximated via reference gene primer amplification. Some clones are missing from TCRdb's copy, which holds only in-frame ones; the method was immunoSEQ multiplex PCR. V and J calls and clone size come straight from that table; D and trimming were deduced from the DNA. The sample has roughly 190,000 clones; 80% are singletons. The germline gives CDR1 SEHNR, CDR2 FQNEAQ (reference sequence). V was pared by 3 bases and J by 7 bases, with 12 bases between. The CDR3 is made up of 14 amino acids. This TCR was sampled from a man in his 60s with acute or convalescent COVID-19. Sequencing was performed on peripheral blood. The chain combines TRBV7-9 with TRBJ1-4; D is perhaps TRBD1 (6 bases). Written as DNA, the CDR3 is TGTGCCAGCAGCTTGACAGGCTTGGGTGAAAAACTGTTTTTT. Translating it yields CASSLTGLGEKLFF.